A single sample gave rise to the 17 T cell receptor beta chains below, sequenced in a study of shared T cell receptors in the human thymus. The method was immunoSEQ multiplex PCR; TCRdb's version includes in-frame clones alone and lacks a portion of them. The repertoire includes hundreds of thousands of clones, approximately 87% of them detected once, and 0.0085% to 0.012% sits in the top ten. These data also formed part of another study, on human thymus T cells.

Sequencing used thymocytes. These receptors originate from a boy younger than two with a congenital heart defect.

The chain is built from TRBV19 and TRBJ1-3; weak D call: TRBD1 (6 bases). Deletions cut 5 bases from V and 4 bases from J, with 15 bases between. Germline V gene data show CDR1 as LNHDA and CDR2 as SQIVND (reference sequence). This CDR3 contains 15 residues. The CDR3 DNA sequence: TGTGCCAGTAGTCAACAGGGTGTTTTAGGAAACACCATATATTTT. Translation: CASSQQGVLGNTIYF.

This chain links TRBV4-2 with TRBJ2-1; 12 nucleotides align to TRBD2. J was trimmed by 8 bases and V by 1 base; bases with no gene match: 9. Germline CDR1 is LGHNA and CDR2 is YNFKEQ. The CDR3 contains 17 residues. CDR3 loop: CASSQGKTSGSGDEQFF. Here the CDR3 DNA reads TGTGCCAGCAGCCAAGGTAAGACTAGCGGGAGCGGCGATGAGCAGTTCTTC.

This sequence joins TRBV14 and TRBJ2-2; D unclear. CDR3 length: 12 residues. The germline gives CDR1 SGHDN, CDR2 FVKESK. Trimming removed 4 bases at V and 7 bases at J, with 7 bases between. The CDR3 spells CASSLTGGELFF. CDR3 bases: TGTGCCAGCAGCCTTACGGGCGGGGAGCTGTTTTTT.

The chain couples TRBV7-9 to TRBJ1-2; unclear D gene. The V gene lost 2 bases and the J gene lost 2 bases, with 6 bases spanning the gap. This CDR3 region has 13 residues. The germline CDR1 and CDR2 sequences are SEHNR and FQNEAQ (reference sequence). The CDR3 spells CASSLPGNYGYTF. CDR3 DNA: TGTGCCAGCAGCTTACCAGGCAACTATGGCTACACCTTC.

This chain joins TRBV9 and TRBJ1-3; D perhaps matches TRBD1 (5 bases). Trimming pared 3 bases from V and 1 base from J, leaving 14 bases between. CDR3 length equals 16 residues. CDR1 and CDR2 (germline): SGDLS, YYNGEE. The CDR3 region has the DNA TGTGCCAGCAGCGCCTCCGACAGTCCTTCTGGAAACACCATATATTTT. It specifies CASSASDSPSGNTIYF. The whole variable domain, remainder taken from reference TRBV9 and TRBJ1-3, is DSGVTQTPKHLITATGQRVTLRCSPRSGDLSVYWYQQSLDQGLQFLIQYYNGEERAKGNILERFSAQQFPDLHSELNLSSLELGDSALYFCASSASDSPSGNTIYFGEGSWLTVV.

V gene TRBV19 combines with J gene TRBJ1-4; TRBD1 is a possible D gene (5 bases). CDR1 and CDR2 from the germline V gene are LNHDA and SQIVND (reference sequence). CDR3 size: 20 residues. Trimming cost V 3 bases and J 5 bases, with 28 bases left between them. The CDR3 DNA follows: TGTGCCAGTAGTATCGGCCCCCGGTATACAGGCGGCCGGTTGAATGAAAAACTGTTTTTT. It specifies CASSIGPRYTGGRLNEKLFF.

CDR3 sequence: CASSVSVGGGGTEAEETQYF. CDR3 sequence (DNA): TGTGCCAGCAGCGTCTCGGTGGGTGGCGGGGGAACTGAAGCGGAAGAGACCCAGTACTTC. The chain has TRBV9 and TRBJ2-5; 7 nucleotides align to TRBD2. V gave up 2 bases and J gave up 3 bases; unmatched junction bases: 22. Germline lookup yields CDR1 SGDLS and CDR2 YYNGEE. The CDR3 is 20 amino acids.

The gene calls are TRBV5-8 and TRBJ2-7, with 8 bases aligning to TRBD1. The CDR3 runs 17 residues. The V segment lost 4 bases and the J segment 2 bases; nucleotides outside the gene matches: 14. Germline assignment: CDR1 SGHTS and CDR2 YDEGEE. The CDR3 nucleotides read TGTGCCAGCAGCGAAACCATCGGGACAGGAGTAACCTACGAGCAGTACTTC. It codes for CASSETIGTGVTYEQYF.

A word on this clone: The sample holds other DNA sequences that translate to the same CDR3. V is TRBV4-3 and J is TRBJ2-7; 7 nucleotides match TRBD2. This CDR3 has 13 amino acids. The junction had 2 bases not matched to a gene; V was cut back by 1 base and J by 5 bases. Germline values: CDR1 LGHNA, CDR2 YSLEER. The chain's CDR3 is CASSQAGGDEQYF. CDR3 DNA sequence: TGCGCCAGCAGCCAAGCTGGGGGGGACGAGCAGTACTTC.

The chain combines TRBV5-1 with TRBJ2-3, with 11 bases aligning to TRBD2. Germline V gene lookup returns CDR1 SGHRS and CDR2 YFSETQ. The trim removed 0 bases at V and 3 bases at J, leaving 3 bases unmatched. This CDR3 comprises 16 residues. The CDR3 loop reads CASSLGASGRTDTQYF. The CDR3, as DNA: TGCGCCAGCAGCTTGGGGGCTAGCGGGAGGACAGATACGCAGTATTTT.

The chain carries TRBV28 and TRBJ2-2, with 10 bases matching TRBD2. The CDR3 has 16 amino acids. The germline CDR1 and CDR2 sequences are MDHEN and SYDVKM. V trimming: 5 bases; J trimming: 4 bases; junction bases outside the gene matches: 7. CDR3 nucleotide sequence: TGTGCCAGCAGTCCGGGACTAGCGAGAGTCACCGGGGAGCTGTTTTTT. Its protein product is CASSPGLARVTGELFF.

The chain links TRBV4-3 to TRBJ1-5, with 7 bases aligning to TRBD1. CDR3 size: 17 residues. The ends lost 0 bases at V and 3 bases at J; junction bases unmatched: 8. Germline lookup yields CDR1 LGHNA and CDR2 YSLEER. CDR3 residues: CASSQERTGRYNQPQHF. CDR3 sequence (DNA): TGCGCCAGCAGCCAAGAGAGGACAGGCCGTTACAATCAGCCCCAGCATTTT.

The V and J genes are TRBV5-6 and TRBJ2-3; 13 positions match TRBD2. From germline, CDR1 is SGHDT and CDR2 YYEEEE. The V segment lost 3 bases and the J segment 0 bases; nucleotides outside the gene matches: 7. The CDR3 is 18 residues long. In DNA form, the CDR3 reads TGTGCCAGCAGCTCCGGGACTAGCGGGACAGCTAGCACAGATACGCAGTATTTT. The encoded protein is CASSSGTSGTASTDTQYF.

This rearrangement joins TRBV7-9 to TRBJ2-1; TRBD2 aligns across 15 bases. After removal of 1 base from V and 0 bases from J, the junction contained 4 bases not matched to a gene. The CDR3 is 19 amino acids. The germline V gene encodes CDR1 SEHNR and CDR2 FQNEAQ (reference sequence). The CDR3 loop reads CASSLVGLAGGSSYNEQFF. The CDR3 DNA sequence: TGTGCCAGCAGCTTAGTTGGACTAGCGGGAGGGAGCTCCTACAATGAGCAGTTCTTC.

The rearrangement joins TRBV25-1 to TRBJ2-5; 9 bases are shared with TRBD2. The germline V gene has CDR1 MGHDK and CDR2 SYGVNS. V was clipped by 3 bases and J by 1 base; unmatched bases: 3. The length of the CDR3 is 15 residues. The CDR3 sequence is CASSDKREAQETQYF. CDR3 DNA: TGTGCCAGCAGTGACAAGCGGGAGGCCCAAGAGACCCAGTACTTC.

The chain carries TRBV7-2 and TRBJ2-2, with 8 bases fitting TRBD2. CDR1 and CDR2 (germline): SGHTA, FQGNSA. The CDR3 is 16 residues long. The ends lost 4 bases at V and 0 bases at J; junction bases unmatched: 4. The DNA of the CDR3 is TGTGCCAGCAGCTATCGACTAGCGTCGAACACCGGGGAGCTGTTTTTT. This codes for CASSYRLASNTGELFF.

The chain is built from TRBV5-4 and TRBJ2-7, with 10 positions matching TRBD1. The ends lost 5 bases at V and 4 bases at J; junction bases unmatched: 9. CDR3 size: 15 residues. Germline loops: CDR1 SGHNT, CDR2 YYREEE (reference sequence). The CDR3 DNA sequence: TGTGCCAGCAGTTCTCCAGACAGGGGGCCGTACGAGCAGTACTTC. Its protein is CASSSPDRGPYEQYF. The variable domain in full, completed from reference TRBV5-4 and TRBJ2-7, reads ETGVTQSPTHLIKTRGQQVTLRCSSQSGHNTVSWYQQALGQGPQFIFQYYREEENGRGNFPPRFSGLQFPNYSSELNVNALELDDSALYLCASSSPDRGPYEQYFGPGTRLTVT.